This T cell receptor (beta chain) is from a study of OX40 agonist ivuxolimab in advanced cancers. Study in general: Patients assigned to dose escalation were diagnosed with hepatocellular carcinoma, melanoma, renal cell or head and neck cancer.

The repertoire was sequenced with immunoSEQ multiplex PCR; TCRdb's copy has only in-frame clones and lacks some. The repertoire consists of about 100,000 clones, with about 86% occurring once and the leading ten covering around 1.6%. Germline CDR1 and CDR2: MNHEY and SMNVEV (reference sequence). V lost 6 bases and J lost 4; bases outside the gene matches: 8. The CDR3 has 16 amino acids. Remarks on this clone: Its antigen is still unknown.

The study, taken as a whole, reports: Normalized T-cell clonal expansion was also low in some nonresponders. There was clonal expansion of CD4+ and CD8+ blood T cells by week 6 at 0.1 to 3.0 mg/kg. The specificity for antigen of the expanded peripheral T cells was not determined.

V is TRBV27 and J is TRBJ2-6, with 8 bases fitting TRBD1. Here the sequenced sample was CD4+ or CD8+ T cells sorted from blood, taken in a trial of the OX40 agonist ivuxolimab. This TCR came from an adult with an advanced solid tumor such as melanoma, head and neck, liver or kidney cancer. As DNA, the CDR3 is TGTGCCAGCAGACTCCAGGGGGCGCGCGGGGCCAACGTCCTGACTTTC. Translated, it gives CASRLQGARGANVLTF.